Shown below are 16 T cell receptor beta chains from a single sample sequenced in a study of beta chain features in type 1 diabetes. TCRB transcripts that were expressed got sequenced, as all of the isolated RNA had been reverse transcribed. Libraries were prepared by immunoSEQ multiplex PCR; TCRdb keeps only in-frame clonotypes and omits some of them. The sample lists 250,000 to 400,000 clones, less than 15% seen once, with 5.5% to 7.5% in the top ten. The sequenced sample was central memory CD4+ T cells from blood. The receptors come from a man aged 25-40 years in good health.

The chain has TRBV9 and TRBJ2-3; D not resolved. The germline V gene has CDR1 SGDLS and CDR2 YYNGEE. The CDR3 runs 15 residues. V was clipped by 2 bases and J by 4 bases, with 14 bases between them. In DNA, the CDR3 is TGTGCCAGCAGCGTGCGTCAAGTTATCGCAGATACGCAGTATTTT. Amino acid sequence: CASSVRQVIADTQYF.

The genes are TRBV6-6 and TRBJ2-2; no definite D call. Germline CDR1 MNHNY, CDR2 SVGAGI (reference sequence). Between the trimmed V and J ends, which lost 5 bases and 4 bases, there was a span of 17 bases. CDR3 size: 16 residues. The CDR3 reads CASSTGRVAATGELFF. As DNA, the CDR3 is TGTGCCAGCAGTACCGGAAGGGTGGCGGCCACCGGGGAGCTGTTTTTT.

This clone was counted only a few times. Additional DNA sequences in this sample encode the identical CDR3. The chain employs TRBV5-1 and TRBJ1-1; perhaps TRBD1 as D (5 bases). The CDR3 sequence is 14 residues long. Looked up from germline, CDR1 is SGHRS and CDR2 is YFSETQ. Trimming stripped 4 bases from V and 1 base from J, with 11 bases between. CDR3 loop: CASSPGTGNTEAFF. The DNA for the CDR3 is TGCGCCAGCAGCCCAGGGACCGGGAACACTGAAGCTTTCTTT.

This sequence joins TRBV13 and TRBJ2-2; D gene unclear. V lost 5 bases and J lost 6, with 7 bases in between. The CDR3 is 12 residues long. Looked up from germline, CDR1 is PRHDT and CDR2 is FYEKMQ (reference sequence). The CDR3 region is CASSPGPGELFF. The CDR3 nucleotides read TGTGCCAGCAGCCCAGGTCCCGGGGAGCTGTTTTTT.

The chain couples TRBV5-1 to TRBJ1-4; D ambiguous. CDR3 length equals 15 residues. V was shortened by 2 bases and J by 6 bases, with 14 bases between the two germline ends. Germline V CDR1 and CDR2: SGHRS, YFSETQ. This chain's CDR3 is CASSFRGRRDEKLFF. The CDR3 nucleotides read TGCGCCAGCAGCTTCCGAGGACGGAGGGATGAAAAACTGTTTTTT. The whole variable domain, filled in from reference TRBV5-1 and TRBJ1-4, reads KAGVTQTPRYLIKTRGQQVTLSCSPISGHRSVSWYQQTPGQGLQFLFEYFSETQRNKGNFPGRFSGRQFSNSRSEMNVSTLELGDSALYLCASSFRGRRDEKLFFGSGTQLSVL.

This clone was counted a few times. DNA of the CDR3: TGCGCCAGCAGCTTGGCGGGGCGAACGGGCGAAAAACTGTTTTTT. Its protein is CASSLAGRTGEKLFF. The chain employs TRBV5-1 and TRBJ1-4; perhaps TRBD1 as D (5 bases). CDR3 length: 15 amino acids. CDR1 SGHRS and CDR2 YFSETQ come from the germline V gene. Trimming removed 0 bases at V and 8 bases at J, with 14 bases between.

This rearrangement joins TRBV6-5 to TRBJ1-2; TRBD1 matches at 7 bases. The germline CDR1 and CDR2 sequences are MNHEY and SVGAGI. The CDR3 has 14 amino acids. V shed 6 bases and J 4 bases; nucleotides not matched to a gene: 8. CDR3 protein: CASRSDRMSYGYTF. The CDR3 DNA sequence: TGTGCCAGCAGATCGGACAGGATGAGCTATGGCTACACCTTC.

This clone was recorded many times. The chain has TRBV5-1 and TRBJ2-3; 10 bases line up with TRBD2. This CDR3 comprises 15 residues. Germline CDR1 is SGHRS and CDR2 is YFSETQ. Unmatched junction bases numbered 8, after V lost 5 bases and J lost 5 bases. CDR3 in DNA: TGCGCCAGCAGTTCCCTAGCGGGAGTGGGAGATACGCAGTATTTT. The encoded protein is CASSSLAGVGDTQYF.

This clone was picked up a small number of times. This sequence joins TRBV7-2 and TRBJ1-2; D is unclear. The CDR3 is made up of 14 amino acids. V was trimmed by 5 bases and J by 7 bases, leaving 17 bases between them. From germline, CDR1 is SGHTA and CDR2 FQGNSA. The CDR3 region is CASSQLIPPRGYTF. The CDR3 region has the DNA TGTGCCAGCAGCCAGTTGATTCCCCCTCGTGGCTACACCTTC.

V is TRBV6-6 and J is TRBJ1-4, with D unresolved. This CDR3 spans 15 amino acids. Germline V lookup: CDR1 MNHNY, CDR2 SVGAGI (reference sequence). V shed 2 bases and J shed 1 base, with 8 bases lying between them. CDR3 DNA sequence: TGTGCCAGCAGTTACCGTCCAGGAACTAATGAAAAACTGTTTTTT. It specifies CASSYRPGTNEKLFF.

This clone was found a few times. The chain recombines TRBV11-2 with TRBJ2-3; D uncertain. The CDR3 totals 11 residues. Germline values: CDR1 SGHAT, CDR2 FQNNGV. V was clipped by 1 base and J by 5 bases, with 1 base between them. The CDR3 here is CASSLVDTQYF. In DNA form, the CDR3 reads TGTGCCAGCAGCTTAGTAGATACGCAGTATTTT.

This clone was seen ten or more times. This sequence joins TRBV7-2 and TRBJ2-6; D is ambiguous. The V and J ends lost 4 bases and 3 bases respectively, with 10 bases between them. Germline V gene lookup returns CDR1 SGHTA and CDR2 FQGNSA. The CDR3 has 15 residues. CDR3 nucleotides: TGTGCCAGCAGCTCAAAGCCCGGTGGGGCCAACGTCCTGACTTTC. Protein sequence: CASSSKPGGANVLTF.

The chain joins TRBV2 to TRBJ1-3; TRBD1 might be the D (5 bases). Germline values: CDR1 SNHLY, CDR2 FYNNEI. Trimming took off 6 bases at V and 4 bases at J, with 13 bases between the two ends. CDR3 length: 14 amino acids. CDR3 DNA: TGTGCCAGCAGCCTTGACAGTGGCGGAAACACCATATATTTT. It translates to CASSLDSGGNTIYF.

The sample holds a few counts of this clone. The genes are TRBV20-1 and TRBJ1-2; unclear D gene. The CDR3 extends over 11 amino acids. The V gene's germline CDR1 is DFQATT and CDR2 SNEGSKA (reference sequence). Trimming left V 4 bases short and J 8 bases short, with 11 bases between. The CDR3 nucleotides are TGCAGTGCTACCGAGACGTCGGGCTACACCTTC. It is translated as CSATETSGYTF.

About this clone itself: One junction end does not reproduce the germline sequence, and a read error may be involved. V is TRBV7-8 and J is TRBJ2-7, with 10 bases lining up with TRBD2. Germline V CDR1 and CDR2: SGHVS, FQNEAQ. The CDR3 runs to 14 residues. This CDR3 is CASSLAKRGGGSDF. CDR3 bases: TGTGCCAGCAGCTTAGCGAAGCGGGGGGGTGGTTCGGACTTC.

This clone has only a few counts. CDR3 DNA sequence: TGTGCCACCAGCGAGGGGTCGTACAATGAGCAGTTCTTC. Amino acids: CATSEGSYNEQFF. This chain connects TRBV15 to TRBJ2-1; D may be TRBD1 or TRBD2 (5 bases each). Germline loops: CDR1 LNHNV, CDR2 YYDKDF (reference sequence). Trimming removed 5 bases at V and 4 bases at J, with 9 bases between. CDR3 length: 13 residues.